This T cell receptor beta chain was sequenced for a study of T cells after yellow fever vaccination (dated by TCRdb to between 2018 and 2020). In terms of the full investigation: The SMART-Seq v4 Ultra Low Input RNA kit was used to prepare libraries from fractions with low cell numbers. To follow T-cell clones before and after both primary and booster YFV17D yellow fever vaccination, bulk TCR alpha and beta repertoires underwent longitudinal sequencing. Two healthy male donors, one aged 18 to 29 and one aged 30 to 40 years, were included in the cohort. Blood was drawn at multiple timepoints before and after primary and secondary immunization, with bulk PBMC replicates and cell subsets isolated.

Overall results and qualifications from the work: Compared with the primary T-cell response, the secondary T-cell response was weaker but faster, peaking on day 5 rather than day 15. Computational filtering was needed because FACS-sorted repertoires could contain abundant contaminating clonotypes from the bulk population. Because the study included only a couple of donors, the extent to which the findings can be generalized is limited. A small share of clonotypes was detected in both CD4 and CD8 compartments, with the overlap likely arising from convergent recombination. After the booster, most clones that had expanded after primary vaccination were detected again (approximately 97% of CD4 and more than 80% of CD8), suggesting broad maintenance of memory.

The sample's treatment or condition label, decoded: live attenuated yellow fever vaccine strain. A standard Ficoll-Paque protocol was used to isolate PBMCs from peripheral blood. CD4 and CD8 T-cell fractions were isolated with Dynabeads CD4 and CD8 positive selection kits. TriZol was used to extract RNA from bulk PBMCs, from CD4 and CD8 fractions, and from dextramer-positive and dextramer-negative fractions. Synthesis of TCR cDNA relied on 5'RACE template switching, a step that introduced a universal primer site along with unique molecular identifiers. cDNA synthesis was primed from both the TCR alpha and TCR beta constant segments. Library amplification used two PCR steps, and the second PCR step added sample barcodes and sequencing adapters. Libraries were sequenced on Illumina HiSeq 2500 (2x100 bp) or NovaSeq (2x150 bp). The paper's processing steps were these. MIGEC handled demultiplexing of reads and collapsing into UMI consensus sequences, while MiXCR performed V(D)J alignment. Using edgeR on replicate PBMC samples, clonotypes were called vaccine-responding if FDR was below 0.01 and the log2 fold change was above 5 up to day 15. Each bulk clonotype received a CD4 or CD8 identity based on whether the sequenced CD4 or CD8 repertoire contained that clonotype at higher abundance. TCRdb applied fastp at Q25 and MiXCR to the public reads, then kept only in-frame beta chains. Each entry is one CDR3 protein sequence, shown with its most common DNA and genes. The V and J calls and clone size come from TCRdb's table, not from the authors' own analysis. In all, the sample holds roughly 74,000 distinct CDR3 sequences, and about 6.6% of those were seen once. 35% of the sample is in the top ten clones.

This clonotype came up a few times. No antigen is known for it. No base quality information exists; no much larger clone differs at one position. This receptor was identified in a man between 18 and 35 years old who received the YFV17D yellow fever vaccine. Material: CD8+ T cells sorted from PBMCs, obtained 5 days after the first yellow fever vaccination.

The nucleotide sequence reads TGTGCCAGCAGTGACCGACATGGTTTAGGTCAGCCCCAGCATTTT. This yields the protein CASSDRHGLGQPQHF. The chain uses TRBV12-3 or TRBV12-4 and TRBJ1-5; confidence is insufficient to name the D gene. V loses 5 bases, J loses 6 bases, and the germline ends lie 17 bases apart. The CDR3 runs 15 residues from the cysteine to the phenylalanine. The sequence is cut down to CDR3 DNA, 45 bases in frame from base 1.